This T cell receptor (beta chain) was captured in a study of shared clonotypes between healthy human individuals. About 84 million PBMCs supplied genomic DNA for unsorted samples. Ten immunoSEQ deep assay plates were used by the authors to sequence unsorted PBMC DNA. Here immunoSEQ multiplex PCR was the method, and the copy in TCRdb shows in-frame clones only, minus some. The data contain 450,000 to 500,000 clones, roughly 80% of them singletons. CDR1 ENHRY and CDR2 SYGVKD come from the germline V gene. V shed 5 bases, J shed 3 bases, and the junction held 5 bases outside the gene matches. CDR3 size: 14 residues.

The sequenced sample was PBMCs. The source of this sequence is a middle-aged woman in good health. Some clones in this sample may be carry-over from other donors' samples. The chain carries TRBV10-3 and TRBJ2-7, with 9 bases matching TRBD1. CDR3 loop: CAISTGTGFYEQYF. As DNA, the CDR3 is TGTGCCATCAGTACCGGGACAGGGTTCTACGAGCAGTACTTC.